What follows are 13 T cell receptor beta chains derived from one specimen sequenced in a study of blood T cell repertoires in COVID-19. This table comes from immunoSEQ multiplex PCR, and its TCRdb copy is limited to in-frame clones, with some not included. This table holds about 94,000 clones, roughly 70% found once. Source material: peripheral blood. Every receptor here comes from a man in his 70s with COVID-19, enrolled during active disease.

The genes are TRBV2 and TRBJ2-7, with 7 nucleotides matching TRBD2. Germline V gene lookup returns CDR1 SNHLY and CDR2 FYNNEI. The CDR3 loop spans 11 amino acids. Unmatched junction bases numbered 5, after V lost 5 bases and J lost 10 bases. The DNA for the CDR3 is TGTGCCAGCAGTCCCTTAGCGGGTCAGTACTTC. This codes for CASSPLAGQYF.

There are a few counts of this clone. The chain recombines TRBV28 with TRBJ1-4; D ambiguous. Trimming pared 6 bases from V and 10 bases from J, leaving 15 bases between. CDR1 and CDR2 from the germline V gene are MDHEN and SYDVKM. The CDR3 spans 13 residues. CDR3 DNA sequence: TGTGCCAGCAGGCCGATACAATTTGGAAAACTGTTTTTT. Translating gives CASRPIQFGKLFF.

The chain combines TRBV7-2 with TRBJ2-2, with D hard to call. Per the germline V gene, CDR1 is SGHTA and CDR2 is FQGNSA. V was pared by 5 bases and J by 4 bases, with 14 bases between. The CDR3 sequence is 15 residues long. The CDR3 coding sequence is TGTGCCAGCAGCCCTAGGTATTTTGCCACCGGGGAGCTGTTTTTT. As protein: CASSPRYFATGELFF.

This clone came up a few times. V usage is TRBV5-5 and J usage is TRBJ2-7; TRBD1 matches 7 bases. J was trimmed by 2 bases and V by 0 bases; bases with no gene match: 8. This CDR3 has 16 residues. Per germline, CDR1 SGHKS and CDR2 YYEKEE (reference sequence). The DNA of the CDR3 is TGTGCCAGCAGCTTGGATTCCGGACAGGTAACCTACGAGCAGTACTTC. Its protein is CASSLDSGQVTYEQYF.

This clone appeared a few times. The chain combines TRBV9 with TRBJ2-1; no definite D call. The CDR3 runs 15 residues. CDR1 is SGDLS, CDR2 YYNGEE, per germline. V lost 0 bases and J 0 bases, leaving 7 bases between the germline ends. This CDR3 is CASSVGPSSYNEQFF. DNA for the CDR3: TGTGCCAGCAGCGTAGGACCTAGCTCCTACAATGAGCAGTTCTTC.

This chain joins TRBV2 and TRBJ1-1; 7 bases are shared with TRBD1. V lost 7 bases and J lost 1; bases outside the gene matches: 12. CDR3 length: 16 amino acids. Looked up from germline, CDR1 is SNHLY and CDR2 is FYNNEI. CDR3 sequence reads: CASMPPRGQWNTEAFF. The CDR3, as DNA: TGTGCCAGCATGCCACCGAGGGGGCAATGGAACACTGAAGCTTTCTTT.

The J gene is TRBJ1-5, the V gene TRBV2; perhaps TRBD1 as D (6 bases). From germline, CDR1 is SNHLY and CDR2 FYNNEI. CDR3 length: 13 residues. The V and J ends lost 6 bases and 9 bases respectively, with 15 bases between them. Here the CDR3 DNA reads TGTGCCAGCAGCGCCGATACAGGGAGGCCCCAGCATTTT. This codes for CASSADTGRPQHF.

The chain has TRBV4-1 and TRBJ2-5; possibly TRBD1 for D (6 bases). Germline loops: CDR1 MGHRA, CDR2 YSYEKL. V was pared by 3 bases and J by 5 bases, with 13 bases between. The CDR3 has 14 residues. CDR3 DNA: TGCGCCAGCAGCCAGGAGGACAGTAGGGAGACCCAGTACTTC. It yields the protein CASSQEDSRETQYF.

The chain recombines TRBV15 with TRBJ2-5; possibly TRBD2 for D (5 bases). Germline-derived CDR1 and CDR2 are LNHNV and YYDKDF (reference sequence). V lost 1 base, J lost 5 bases, and 14 bases lay in between. This CDR3 spans 15 amino acids. CDR3 sequence reads: CATSRAMGDRETQYF. The CDR3 DNA is TGTGCCACCAGCAGAGCGATGGGAGATCGGGAGACCCAGTACTTC. Using reference TRBV15 and TRBJ2-5 for the parts outside the CDR3, the full variable domain is DAMVIQNPRYQVTQFGKPVTLSCSQTLNHNVMYWYQQKSSQAPKLLFHYYDKDFNNEADTPDNFQSRRPNTSFCFLDIRSPGLGDTAMYLCATSRAMGDRETQYFGPGTRLLVL.

The chain employs TRBV19 and TRBJ1-2; D remains unclear. Germline loops: CDR1 LNHDA, CDR2 SQIVND (reference sequence). The V and J ends lost 4 bases and 3 bases respectively, with 9 bases between them. There are 13 residues in the CDR3. As DNA, the CDR3 is TGTGCCAGTAGTACGGAGGTGTACTATGGCTACACCTTC. Its protein product is CASSTEVYYGYTF.

The chain recombines TRBV2 with TRBJ2-1, with 8 bases lining up with TRBD2. The trim removed 1 base at V and 8 bases at J, leaving 7 bases unmatched. This CDR3 comprises 15 residues. CDR1 and CDR2 from the germline V gene are SNHLY and FYNNEI. CDR3 sequence: CASSEDVAGSDEQFF. For the CDR3, the DNA is TGTGCCAGCAGTGAAGATGTAGCGGGATCGGATGAGCAGTTCTTC.

The chain uses TRBV10-3 and TRBJ2-2, with TRBD1 matching 11 bases. Germline values: CDR1 ENHRY, CDR2 SYGVKD. The CDR3 length is 14 residues. Trimming at V came to 11 bases and at J to 5 bases, leaving 7 bases not matched to a gene. The CDR3 DNA reads as TGTGCCGCATCCGGGACAGGGGGAACCGGGGAGCTGTTTTTT. Amino acids: CAASGTGGTGELFF.

Worth noting for this clone: The DNA is left out, because the CDR3 cannot be placed on it with certainty; the CDR3 is given as TCRdb lists it. V and J are TRBV21-1 and TRBJ1-5. TRBV21-1 corresponds to a pseudogene. A total of 16 residues make up the CDR3, ends included. The CDR3 reads CASSRPFGSGNQPQHF.